This T cell receptor beta chain was identified during a study of blood T cell repertoires in COVID-19. Study details: Samples representing acute and convalescent COVID-19 were sourced from the United States, Italy and Spain. PBMCs, B-cell-depleted T cells, or T cells were the source of the cDNA or gDNA that made up the material.

Authors' data handling: Estimation of nucleated cell counts was performed using reference gene primer amplification. Assay used: immunoSEQ multiplex PCR; TCRdb lists only in-frame clones, some missing. V, J and clone size were drawn from that table, and D and trimming were deduced from the DNA. The sample includes fewer than 110,000 clones, 88% of them seen just once. The sample consisted of peripheral blood. This sequence was found in a man aged 45-60 years with active or convalescent COVID-19.

The CDR3 DNA follows: TGCGCCAGCAGACCCTGCGGGGAAGTAGACGAGCAGTACTTC. Amino acid sequence: CASRPCGEVDEQYF. This chain uses TRBV4-3 with TRBJ2-7, with D perhaps matching TRBD2 (6 bases). The germline V gene encodes CDR1 LGHNA and CDR2 YSLEER. This CDR3 contains 14 residues. V was cut by 6 bases and J by 5 bases, with 17 bases left in between.